This T cell receptor (beta chain) stems from a study of cytomegalovirus exposure and HLA in healthy donors. The study, taken as a whole, reports: Per a later analysis, 15,000 to 20,000 TCR beta sequences showed association with HLA alleles at 0.05 false discovery rate. In a later analysis, common viral pathogens appeared linked to several of the most significant clusters.

Per the germline V gene, CDR1 is SGHVS and CDR2 is FQNEAQ. V trimming: 5 bases; J trimming: 8 bases; junction bases outside the gene matches: 15. CDR3 length equals 17 residues. The PCR ran on 60 Vbeta and 13 Jbeta primers. The data were produced by immunoSEQ multiplex PCR, yet TCRdb's version contains in-frame clones alone and is incomplete. There are 110,000 or so clones in the sample; approximately 81% occur only once, and 2% to 2.5% lies in the top ten. As regards this clone: Its antigen is not identified.

V is TRBV7-8 and J is TRBJ2-7, with TRBD2 matching 13 bases. This receptor was taken from a woman in her thirties or forties in good health and CMV-seronegative. The sequenced sample was PBMCs. This CDR3 reads CASSPRDRGTSGIKQYF. CDR3 bases: TGTGCCAGCAGCCCAAGAGATAGGGGGACTAGCGGGATCAAGCAGTACTTC. Looking up the rest from reference TRBV7-8 and TRBJ2-7 gives the full variable domain: GAGVSQSPRYKVAKRGQDVALRCDPISGHVSLFWYQQALGQGPEFLTYFQNEAQLDKSGLPSDRFFAERPEGSVSTLKIQRTQQEDSAVYLCASSPRDRGTSGIKQYFGPGTRLTVT.